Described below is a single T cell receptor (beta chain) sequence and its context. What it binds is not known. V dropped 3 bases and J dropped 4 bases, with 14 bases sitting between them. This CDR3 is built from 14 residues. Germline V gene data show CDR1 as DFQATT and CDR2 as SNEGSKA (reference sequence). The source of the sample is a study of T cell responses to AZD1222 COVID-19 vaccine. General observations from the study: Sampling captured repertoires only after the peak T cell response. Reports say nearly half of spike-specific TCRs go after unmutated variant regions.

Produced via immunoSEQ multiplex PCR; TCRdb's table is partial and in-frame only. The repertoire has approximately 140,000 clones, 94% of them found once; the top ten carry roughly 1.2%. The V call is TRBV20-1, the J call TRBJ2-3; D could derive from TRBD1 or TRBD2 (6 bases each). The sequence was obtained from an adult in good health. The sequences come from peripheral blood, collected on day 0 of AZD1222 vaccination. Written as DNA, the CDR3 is TGCAGTGCTAGTTTATCGGGGGCCGCAGATACGCAGTATTTT. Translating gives CSASLSGAADTQYF.